The present entry profiles one TCR beta chain with its context. Sequenced by immunoSEQ multiplex PCR; TCRdb stores in-frame clones only, minus some. The repertoire holds fewer than 3 million clones, with 80% to 95% as singletons. This sample stems from a study of shared clonotypes between healthy human individuals. V lost 7 bases and J lost 4; bases outside the gene matches: 7. Germline CDR1 is SGHNT and CDR2 is YYREEE (reference sequence). The CDR3 covers 16 residues. The rearrangement uses TRBV5-4 and TRBJ2-1, with 14 bases that match TRBD2. The sample comprised naive CD4+ T cells from PBMCs. Subset in this sample: CD45RA+ positively selected. This TCR came from a young man in good health. Some clones in this sample may be carry-over from other donors' samples. The CDR3 DNA reads as TGTGCCAGCCGCACGTGGACTAGCGGGAGGTACAATGAGCAGTTCTTC. Protein: CASRTWTSGRYNEQFF.